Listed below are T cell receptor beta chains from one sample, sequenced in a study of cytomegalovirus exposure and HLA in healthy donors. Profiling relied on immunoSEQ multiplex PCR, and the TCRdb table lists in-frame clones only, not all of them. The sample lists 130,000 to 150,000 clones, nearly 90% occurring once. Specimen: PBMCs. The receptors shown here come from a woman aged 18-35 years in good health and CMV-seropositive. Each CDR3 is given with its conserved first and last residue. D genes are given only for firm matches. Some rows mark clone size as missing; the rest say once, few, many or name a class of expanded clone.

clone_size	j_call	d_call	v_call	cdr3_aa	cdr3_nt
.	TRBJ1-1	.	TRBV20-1	CSAEDTEAFF	TGCAGTGCGGAGGACACTGAAGCTTTCTTT
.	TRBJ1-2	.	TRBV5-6	CASSFSTVHYGYTF	TGTGCCAGCAGCTTTAGCACCGTTCATTATGGCTACACCTTC
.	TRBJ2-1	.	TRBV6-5	CARGEGGYNEQFF	TGTGCCAGGGGGGAGGGGGGTTACAATGAGCAGTTCTTC
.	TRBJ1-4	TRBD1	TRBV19	CASRPSGTGTEKLFF	TGTGCCAGTAGGCCGAGCGGGACAGGGACGGAAAAACTGTTTTTT
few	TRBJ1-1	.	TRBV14	CASSQYKNTEAFF	TGTGCCAGCAGCCAATACAAGAACACTGAAGCTTTCTTT
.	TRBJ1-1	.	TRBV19	CASGYREGTEAFF	TGTGCCAGTGGATACAGGGAGGGCACTGAAGCTTTCTTT
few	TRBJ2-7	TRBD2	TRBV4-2	CASSPHGSGGVLGEQYF	TGTGCCAGCAGCCCCCATGGTAGCGGGGGGGTATTGGGCGAGCAGTACTTC
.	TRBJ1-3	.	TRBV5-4	CASSLPAGNTIYF	TGTGCCAGCAGCTTGCCGGCTGGAAACACCATATATTTT
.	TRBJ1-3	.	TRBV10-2	CASSEPQGPGNTIYF	TGCGCCAGCAGTGAGCCACAGGGACCTGGAAACACCATATATTTT
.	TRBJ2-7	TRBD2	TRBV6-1	CASSEGGTSGQYEQYF	TGTGCCAGCAGTGAAGGTGGGACTAGCGGGCAGTACGAGCAGTACTTC
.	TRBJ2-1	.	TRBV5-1	CASSLGRESYNEQFF	TGCGCCAGCAGCTTGGGCAGGGAATCCTACAATGAGCAGTTCTTC
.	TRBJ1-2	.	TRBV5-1	CASSPSGNNYGYTF	TGCGCCAGCAGCCCCTCGGGGAATAACTATGGCTACACCTTC
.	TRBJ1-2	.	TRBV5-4	CASSLNSVYGYTF	TGTGCCAGCAGCTTGAACAGTGTCTATGGCTACACCTTC
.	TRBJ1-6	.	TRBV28	CASSRQVGDSPLHF	TGTGCCAGCAGTCGACAGGTAGGGGATTCACCCCTCCACTTT